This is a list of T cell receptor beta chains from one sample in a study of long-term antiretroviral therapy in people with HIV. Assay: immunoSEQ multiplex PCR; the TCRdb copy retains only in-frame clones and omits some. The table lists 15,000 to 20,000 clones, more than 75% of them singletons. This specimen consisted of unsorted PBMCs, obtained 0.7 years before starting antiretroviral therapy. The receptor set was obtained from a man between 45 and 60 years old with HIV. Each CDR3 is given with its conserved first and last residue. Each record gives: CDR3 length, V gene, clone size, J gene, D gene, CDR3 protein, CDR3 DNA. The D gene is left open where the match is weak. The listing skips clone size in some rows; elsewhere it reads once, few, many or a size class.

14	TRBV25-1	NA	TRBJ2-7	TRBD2	CATQRGGPAYEQYF	TGTGCCACCCAACGGGGGGGCCCCGCCTACGAGCAGTACTTC
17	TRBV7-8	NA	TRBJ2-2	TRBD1	CASSSQGQGAYTGELFF	TGTGCCAGCAGCTCCCAAGGACAGGGGGCGTACACCGGGGAGCTGTTTTTT
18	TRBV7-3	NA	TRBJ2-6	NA	CASSLTLIGGSGANVLTF	TGTGCCAGCAGCTTAACGTTAATTGGGGGATCTGGGGCCAACGTCCTGACTTTC
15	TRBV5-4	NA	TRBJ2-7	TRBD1	CASSLGGGAFHEQYF	TGTGCCAGCAGCTTGGGAGGGGGCGCTTTCCACGAGCAGTACTTC
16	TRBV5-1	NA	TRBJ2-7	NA	CASSARPGALSYEQYF	TGCGCCAGCAGCGCGCGCCCGGGGGCCCTCTCCTACGAGCAGTACTTC
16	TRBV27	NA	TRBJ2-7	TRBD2	CASSSPSGRAFGEQYF	TGTGCCAGCAGTTCCCCGAGCGGGAGGGCCTTCGGCGAGCAGTACTTC
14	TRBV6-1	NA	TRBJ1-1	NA	CASSGQGGHTEAFF	TGTGCCAGCAGTGGTCAAGGGGGACACACTGAAGCTTTCTTT
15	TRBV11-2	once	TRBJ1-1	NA	CASSLAQGWGTEAFF	TGTGCCAGCAGCTTAGCCCAGGGATGGGGCACTGAAGCTTTCTTT
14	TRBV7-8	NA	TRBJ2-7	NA	CASSYAGLLYEQYF	TGTGCCAGCAGCTACGCCGGACTCCTCTACGAGCAGTACTTC
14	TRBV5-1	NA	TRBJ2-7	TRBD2	CASSPGTISYEQYF	TGCGCCAGCAGCCCCGGGACTATTTCCTACGAGCAGTACTTC
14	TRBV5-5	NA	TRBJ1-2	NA	CASSLEGSNYGYTF	TGTGCCAGCAGCTTGGAGGGGTCTAACTATGGCTACACCTTC
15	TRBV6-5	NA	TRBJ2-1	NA	CASSFDRETYNEQFF	TGTGCCAGCAGTTTCGACCGGGAGACCTACAATGAGCAGTTCTTC
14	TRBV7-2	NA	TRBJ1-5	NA	CASSLAISNQPQHF	TGTGCCAGCAGCCTAGCGATAAGCAATCAGCCCCAGCATTTT
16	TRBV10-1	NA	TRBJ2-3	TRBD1	CASSAGTGHDTDTQYF	TGCGCCAGCAGTGCCGGGACAGGGCACGACACAGATACGCAGTATTTT
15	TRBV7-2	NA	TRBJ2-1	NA	CASSSWTDSYNEQFF	TGTGCCAGCAGCTCGTGGACAGATTCCTACAATGAGCAGTTCTTC
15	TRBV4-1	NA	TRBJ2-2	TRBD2	CASSQAGGLTGELFF	TGCGCCAGCAGCCAAGCGGGGGGGCTCACCGGGGAGCTGTTTTTT
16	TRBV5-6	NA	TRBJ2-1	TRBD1	CASSFTQGLRYNEQFF	TGTGCCAGCAGCTTTACACAGGGGTTGAGGTACAATGAGCAGTTCTTC
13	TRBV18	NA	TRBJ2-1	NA	CASSPGPHNEQFF	TGTGCCAGCTCCCCCGGGCCGCACAATGAGCAGTTCTTC
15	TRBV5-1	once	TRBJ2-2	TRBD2	CASSYLAGDTGELFF	TGCGCCAGCAGCTATCTAGCGGGAGACACCGGGGAGCTGTTTTTT
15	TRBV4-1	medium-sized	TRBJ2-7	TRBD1	CASSQTTGTAYEQYF	TGCGCCAGCAGCCAAACCACCGGGACAGCGTACGAGCAGTACTTC
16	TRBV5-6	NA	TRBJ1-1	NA	CASSLAFQGRNTEAFF	TGTGCCAGCAGCTTGGCTTTTCAGGGCCGGAACACTGAAGCTTTCTTT
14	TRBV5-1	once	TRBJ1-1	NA	CASSLQGDKTEAFF	TGCGCCAGCAGCTTGCAAGGGGATAAGACTGAAGCTTTCTTT
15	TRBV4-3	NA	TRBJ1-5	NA	CASSQAPPNSQPQHF	TGCGCCAGCAGCCAAGCCCCACCCAACAGTCAGCCCCAGCATTTT
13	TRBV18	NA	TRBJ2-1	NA	CASSPTTYNEQFF	TGTGCCAGCTCACCAACGACCTACAATGAGCAGTTCTTC
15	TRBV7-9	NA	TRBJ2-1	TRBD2	CASSFSGGTYNEQFF	TGTGCCAGCAGCTTTAGCGGGGGTACCTACAATGAGCAGTTCTTC
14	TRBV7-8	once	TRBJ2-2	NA	CASNMGPDTGELFF	TGTGCCAGCAACATGGGGCCTGACACCGGGGAGCTGTTTTTT
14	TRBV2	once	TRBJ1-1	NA	CASSVILTGTGAFF	TGTGCCAGCAGTGTTATACTTACCGGGACGGGAGCTTTCTTT
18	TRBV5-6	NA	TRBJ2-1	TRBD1	CASSSVPGQGGVHNEQFF	TGTGCCAGCAGCTCGGTACCCGGACAGGGGGGGGTGCACAATGAGCAGTTCTTC
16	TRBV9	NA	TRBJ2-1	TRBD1	CASSVAPGQEGNEQFF	TGTGCCAGCAGCGTAGCTCCGGGACAGGAGGGGAATGAGCAGTTCTTC
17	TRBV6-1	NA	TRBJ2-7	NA	CASSENSGANLSYEQYF	TGTGCCAGCAGTGAAAATTCAGGGGCGAACCTCTCCTACGAGCAGTACTTC
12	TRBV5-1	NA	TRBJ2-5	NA	CASSEYQETQYF	TGCGCCAGCAGCGAATACCAAGAGACCCAGTACTTC
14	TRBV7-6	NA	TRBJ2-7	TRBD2	CASSRVAGGREQYF	TGTGCCAGCAGCCGAGTGGCGGGGGGGCGCGAGCAGTACTTC
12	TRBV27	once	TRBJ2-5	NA	CASGDIFQTQYF	TGTGCCAGCGGAGACATCTTTCAGACCCAGTACTTC
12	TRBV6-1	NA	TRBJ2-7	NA	CASSLTFYEQYF	TGTGCCAGCAGTTTGACATTTTACGAGCAGTACTTC
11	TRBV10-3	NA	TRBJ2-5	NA	CATPIGKTQYF	TGTGCCACCCCAATCGGGAAGACCCAGTACTTC
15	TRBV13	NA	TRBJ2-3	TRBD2	CASSLSGRGTDTQYF	TGTGCCAGCAGCTTGAGCGGGAGGGGCACAGATACGCAGTATTTT
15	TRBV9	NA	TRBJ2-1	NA	CASSVSGASYNEQFF	TGTGCCAGCAGCGTATCGGGGGCCTCCTACAATGAGCAGTTCTTC
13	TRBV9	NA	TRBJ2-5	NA	CASSVGRLETQYF	TGTGCCAGCAGCGTAGGTCGTTTGGAGACCCAGTACTTC
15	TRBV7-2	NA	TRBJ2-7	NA	CASTSRGDAFYEQYF	TGTGCCAGCACCTCAAGGGGGGATGCTTTCTACGAGCAGTACTTC
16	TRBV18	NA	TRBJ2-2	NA	CASSPWTGWDTGELFF	TGTGCCAGCTCACCTTGGACCGGGTGGGACACCGGGGAGCTGTTTTTT
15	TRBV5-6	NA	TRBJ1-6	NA	CASSFFGAYNSPLHF	TGTGCCAGCAGCTTCTTCGGGGCCTATAATTCACCCCTCCACTTT
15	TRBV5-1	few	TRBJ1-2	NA	CASSLAGQAGNGYTF	TGCGCCAGCAGCTTGGCCGGGCAGGCCGGGAATGGCTACACCTTC
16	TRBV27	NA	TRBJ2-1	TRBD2	CASGYRGSGAYNEQFF	TGTGCCAGCGGTTACCGCGGGAGTGGGGCCTACAATGAGCAGTTCTTC
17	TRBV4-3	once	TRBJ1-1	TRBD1	CASSQDLDRGMNTEAFF	TGCGCCAGCAGCCAAGATTTGGACAGGGGGATGAACACTGAAGCTTTCTTT
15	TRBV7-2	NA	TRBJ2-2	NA	CASTMRGGNTGELFF	TGTGCCAGCACAATGAGGGGGGGGAACACCGGGGAGCTGTTTTTT
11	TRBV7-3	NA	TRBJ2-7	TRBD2	CASGSGDEQYF	TGTGCCAGCGGCAGCGGGGACGAGCAGTACTTC
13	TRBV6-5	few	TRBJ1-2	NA	CASSPSVTEGYTF	TGTGCCAGCAGTCCGAGCGTAACGGAGGGCTACACCTTC
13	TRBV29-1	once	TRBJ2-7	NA	CSVRGPFSYEQYF	TGCAGCGTTCGGGGTCCGTTCTCCTACGAGCAGTACTTC
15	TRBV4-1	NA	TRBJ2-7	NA	CASSFRVAGIYEQYF	TGCGCCAGCAGCTTCCGTGTAGCAGGGATATACGAGCAGTACTTC
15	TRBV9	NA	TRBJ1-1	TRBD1	CASSAYRGMNTEAFF	TGTGCCAGCAGCGCATACAGGGGGATGAACACTGAAGCTTTCTTT
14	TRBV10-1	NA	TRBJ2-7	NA	CASSENIRGSEQYF	TGCGCCAGCAGTGAGAATATCAGGGGATCCGAGCAGTACTTC
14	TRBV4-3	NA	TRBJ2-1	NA	CASSQDLTPRSRFF	TGCGCCAGCAGCCAAGATCTAACCCCCCGGTCGCGGTTCTTC
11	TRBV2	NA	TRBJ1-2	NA	CASGRNYGYTF	TGTGCCAGCGGACGAAACTATGGCTACACCTTC